The 17 T cell receptor beta chains in this list originate from one sample, sequenced in a study of blood T cell repertoires in COVID-19. The data were produced by immunoSEQ multiplex PCR, yet TCRdb's version contains in-frame clones alone and is incomplete. The data contain some 140,000 clones, roughly four fifths of them seen just once; the ten biggest clones take up 10% to 14%. The sample comprised peripheral blood. These receptors were obtained from a human donor in a cohort sampled during active COVID-19.

The V and J genes are TRBV24-1 and TRBJ1-1; D is perhaps TRBD1 (6 bases). CDR1 and CDR2 from the germline V gene are KGHDR and SFDVKD. V shed 9 bases and J shed 1 base, with 11 bases lying between them. This CDR3 is 13 amino acids long. The DNA of the CDR3 is TGTGCCACCCGGGGGGGGCCGAACACTGAAGCTTTCTTT. Amino acids: CATRGGPNTEAFF.

This clone was found once. The chain employs TRBV7-9 and TRBJ2-3; TRBD2 matches at 15 bases. Trimming took 3 bases from V and 3 from J; bases not matched to a gene: 7. The germline gives CDR1 SEHNR, CDR2 FQNEAQ (reference sequence). The CDR3 has 18 residues. The CDR3 DNA follows: TGTGCCAGCAGCTTTGGGACTAGCGGGGGGACGAAAACAGATACGCAGTATTTT. It specifies CASSFGTSGGTKTDTQYF. The full variable domain, its missing parts supplied by reference TRBV7-9 and TRBJ2-3, is DTGVSQNPRHKITKRGQNVTFRCDPISEHNRLYWYRQTLGQGPEFLTYFQNEAQLEKSRLLSDRFSAERPKGSFSTLEIQRTEQGDSAMYLCASSFGTSGGTKTDTQYFGPGTRLTVL.

The rearrangement uses TRBV6-5 and TRBJ1-4, with D uncertain. V dropped 4 bases and J dropped 6 bases, with 12 bases sitting between them. CDR3 length: 14 amino acids. CDR1 is MNHEY, CDR2 SVGAGI, per germline. CDR3 region: CASSFRPADEKLFF. The CDR3 bases are TGTGCCAGCAGTTTTCGGCCAGCGGATGAAAAACTGTTTTTT.

This clone appeared a single time. This chain uses TRBV6-5 with TRBJ2-7, with a tentative D call TRBD2 (5 bases). This CDR3 is built from 13 residues. Germline V lookup: CDR1 MNHEY, CDR2 SVGAGI. Trimming left V 2 bases short and J 3 bases short, with 8 bases between. CDR3 sequence: CASSYRGFYEQYF. The CDR3 DNA is TGTGCCAGCAGTTACCGGGGTTTCTACGAGCAGTACTTC.

CDR3 DNA sequence: TGTGCCAGCAGTTACACTACGCGACCTTACGAGCCCCAGCATTTT. It translates to CASSYTTRPYEPQHF. The chain links TRBV6-5 to TRBJ1-5; D gene uncertain. Looked up from germline, CDR1 is MNHEY and CDR2 is SVGAGI. Trimming stripped 2 bases from V and 8 bases from J, with 16 bases between. The CDR3 length is 15 residues.

The chain joins TRBV4-1 to TRBJ1-2; a possible D gene is TRBD1 (5 bases). The V and J ends lost 5 bases and 6 bases respectively, with 10 bases between them. The length of the CDR3 is 12 residues. CDR1 and CDR2 from the germline V gene are MGHRA and YSYEKL. CDR3 protein: CASSSLRDGYTF. In DNA form, the CDR3 reads TGCGCCAGCAGCAGCCTCAGGGATGGCTACACCTTC.

This chain uses TRBV7-2 with TRBJ2-7, with TRBD1 as a possible D gene (6 bases). The germline gives CDR1 SGHTA, CDR2 FQGNSA. This CDR3 contains 14 residues. V lost 8 bases, J lost 6 bases, and 20 bases lay in between. For the CDR3, the DNA is TGTGCCAGCGCTCAGAGTAGGGGGTTTGGCGAGCAGTACTTC. Its translation: CASAQSRGFGEQYF.

This clone has a count of ten or more. The chain couples TRBV5-1 to TRBJ1-2, with D perhaps TRBD1 (6 bases). The CDR3 is 15 amino acids. Germline CDR1 reads SGHRS; CDR2 reads YFSETQ. V shed 5 bases and J shed 4 bases, with 18 bases lying between them. CDR3 protein: CASRDPGQGIYGYTF. For the CDR3, the DNA is TGCGCCAGCAGGGATCCGGGACAAGGCATCTATGGCTACACCTTC.

This chain links TRBV3-1 (or the pseudogene TRBV3-2) with TRBJ1-5, with D perhaps TRBD1 (6 bases). The CDR3 consists of 16 residues. Germline CDR1 is LGHDT and CDR2 is YNNKEL (reference sequence). V lost 4 bases and J 2 bases, leaving 15 bases between the germline ends. The DNA for the CDR3 is TGTGCCAGCAGCCCTTCACAGGGTAGCCGCAATCAGCCCCAGCATTTT. Protein: CASSPSQGSRNQPQHF.

This chain uses TRBV7-2 with TRBJ1-4; 7 nucleotides match TRBD1. The V gene end was trimmed by 7 bases and the J gene end by 8 bases; junction bases not matched to a gene: 7. Per the germline V gene, CDR1 is SGHTA and CDR2 is FQGNSA. The length of the CDR3 is 13 residues. CDR3 in DNA: TGTGCCAGCACCCGGGACAGCCAAGAAAAACTGTTTTTT. Its protein product is CASTRDSQEKLFF.

V and J are TRBV7-8 and TRBJ2-3; possibly TRBD2 for D (6 bases). The CDR3 has 14 amino acids. CDR1 is SGHVS and CDR2 is FQNEAQ in the germline V gene. V gave up 5 bases and J gave up 0 bases, with 9 bases separating them. This CDR3 reads CASSTRGSTDTQYF. CDR3 coding DNA: TGTGCCAGCAGCACGCGGGGTAGCACAGATACGCAGTATTTT.

CDR3 protein: CASSMDLGGGNQPQHF. In nucleotides, the CDR3 is TGTGCCAGTAGTATGGATTTAGGGGGAGGCAATCAGCCCCAGCATTTT. This chain connects TRBV19 to TRBJ1-5; maybe TRBD1 (6 bases). Germline CDR1 and CDR2: LNHDA and SQIVND (reference sequence). CDR3 length: 16 amino acids. V dropped 3 bases and J dropped 2 bases, with 14 bases sitting between them.

V is TRBV2 and J is TRBJ2-3, with a possible D match to TRBD1 (6 bases). In germline, CDR1 is SNHLY, CDR2 FYNNEI. Trimming took off 8 bases at V and 3 bases at J, with 18 bases between the two ends. This CDR3 contains 15 residues. CDR3 sequence reads: CASHHGGRVTDTQYF. CDR3 sequence (DNA): TGTGCCAGCCACCATGGGGGCAGGGTGACAGATACGCAGTATTTT. The variable domain in full, with the rest retrieved from reference TRBV2 and TRBJ2-3, is EPEVTQTPSHQVTQMGQEVILRCVPISNHLYFYWYRQILGQKVEFLVSFYNNEISEKSEIFDDQFSVERPDGSNFTLKIRSTKLEDSAMYFCASHHGGRVTDTQYFGPGTRLTVL.

This chain links TRBV10-1 with TRBJ2-2; TRBD1 matches 8 bases. CDR3 size: 15 residues. Unmatched junction bases numbered 9, after V lost 6 bases and J lost 6 bases. The germline CDR1 and CDR2 sequences are WNHNN and SYGVQD (reference sequence). In DNA, the CDR3 is TGCGCCAGCAGAGGTGACAGGGGCACTCCCGGGGAGCTGTTTTTT. Translating it yields CASRGDRGTPGELFF.

The chain uses TRBV4-1 and TRBJ2-1; D is unclear. The CDR3 extends over 17 amino acids. Looked up from germline, CDR1 is MGHRA and CDR2 is YSYEKL. V was clipped by 0 bases and J by 0 bases, with 12 bases between them. The CDR3 nucleotides read TGCGCCAGCAGCCAAGAATATCGGTCTAACTCCTACAATGAGCAGTTCTTC. Translation gives CASSQEYRSNSYNEQFF.

The rearrangement joins TRBV5-1 to TRBJ1-4; tentatively, D is TRBD1 (5 bases). The germline V gene has CDR1 SGHRS and CDR2 YFSETQ. V shed 2 bases and J shed 8 bases, with 16 bases lying between them. CDR3 length: 15 residues. CDR3 bases: TGCGCCAGCAGCTTCTATCAGGGAGGACGCGAAAAACTGTTTTTT. Its translation is CASSFYQGGREKLFF. Full variable domain (rest looked up from reference TRBV5-1 and TRBJ1-4): KAGVTQTPRYLIKTRGQQVTLSCSPISGHRSVSWYQQTPGQGLQFLFEYFSETQRNKGNFPGRFSGRQFSNSRSEMNVSTLELGDSALYLCASSFYQGGREKLFFGSGTQLSVL.

This rearrangement joins TRBV6-2 or TRBV6-3 to TRBJ2-2; D is uncertain. CDR3 length: 15 amino acids. V lost 4 bases to trimming and J lost 4 bases, with 13 bases between them. Per germline, CDR1 MNHEY and CDR2 SVGEGT. The CDR3 DNA reads as TGTGCCAGCAGTTCATCCCCAACGGGCACCGGGGAGCTGTTTTTT. Amino acids: CASSSSPTGTGELFF.